This T cell receptor (beta chain) derives from a study of PD-1 blockade in classical Hodgkin lymphoma. This clone is a singleton in its sample. What it recognizes is unknown. Findings and limits, study-wide: Before treatment, TCR diversity in newly diagnosed patients was reportedly lower than in healthy donors. Patients who began taking nivolumab under 1 year after ASCT were left out. Researchers reported that CD4+ TCR diversity, though not CD8+, rose significantly by C4D1.

The repertoire was sequenced with immunoSEQ multiplex PCR; TCRdb's copy has only in-frame clones and lacks some. This sample carries 38,000 or so clones, 60% to 80% of them seen once, and the ten largest clones take around an eighth. All the patients suffered relapse after autologous stem cell transplantation, and brentuximab vedotin exposure differed. Complete response, partial response or progressive disease were the best responses. V lost 1 base and J 1 base, leaving 10 bases between the germline ends. Germline CDR1 is LNHNV and CDR2 is YYDKDF (reference sequence). The CDR3 is 15 residues long. This receptor was identified in a human donor with classical Hodgkin lymphoma. The source material was peripheral blood mononuclear cells (PBMCs), sampled before the second cycle of nivolumab. V and J are TRBV15 and TRBJ1-1; D is undetermined. CDR3 sequence reads: CATSRVGGSNTEAFF. The DNA for the CDR3 is TGTGCCACCAGCAGAGTGGGAGGGTCGAACACTGAAGCTTTCTTT.